A selection of T cell receptor beta chains follows, all from one sample in a study of CD8 T cells in acute hepatitis C reinfection. Method: immunoSEQ multiplex PCR; TCRdb's copy keeps in-frame clones and lacks some. The data show approximately 41,000 clones, with around nine tenths seen just once and 0.4% to 0.5% held by the top ten. The sample was naive CD8+ T cells from PBMCs. The receptors come from a man younger than 45 with chronic hepatitis C. Both conserved end residues are trimmed from each CDR3.

TRBV27	ASSPRAGGLDEQF
TRBV27	ASSSVTGGATTGELF
TRBV4-1	ASSQGLANTGELF
TRBV5-1	ASSYSESRDNEKLF
TRBV2	ASSDPLSYEQY
TRBV7-9	ASTSGLGNEQF
TRBV6-5	ASSLDGSYNSPLH
TRBV11-2	ASSATGTKSYEQY
TRBV9	ASSVGGGPSYNEQF
TRBV5-8	ASSLASNQPQH
TRBV11-2	ASSLGGGLAGDDEQY
TRBV6-5	ASSVGRNQPQH
TRBV18	ASSLGTSLSLNTEAF
TRBV19	ASSINMVTGPKSNTGELF
TRBV6-1	ASSERERGDGEQF
TRBV27	ASSDLRGGRNGELF
TRBV27	ASSLGGSGNEQF
TRBV7-3	ASSSDRGGTGELF
TRBV13	ASSSQDRVHEQY
TRBV11-2	ASSLAPAYGYT
TRBV27	ASSQRGGDEQF
TRBV10-3	AISESDRVEQF
TRBV5-1	ASSPLGQINYGYT
TRBV7-9	ASSSGGSNEKLF
TRBV19	ASSIIGDLGQPQH
TRBV7-6	ASSLQSGITDEAF
TRBV12-5	ASGLVAPGLAGVLVDTQY
TRBV4-3	ASSPEQGFDEQF
TRBV28	ASSFLGRAIYGYT
TRBV7-9	ASSSSSYEQY
TRBV4-1	ASSYGRTYEQY